These T cell receptor beta chains were read from a single sample in a study of OX40 agonist ivuxolimab in advanced cancers. The repertoire was sequenced with immunoSEQ multiplex PCR; TCRdb's copy has only in-frame clones and lacks some. In the table there are fewer than 25,000 clones, under 85% of which are singletons. The source material was CD4+ or CD8+ T cells sorted from blood, sampled in a trial of the OX40 agonist ivuxolimab. These receptors all come from an adult with an advanced solid tumor such as melanoma, head and neck, liver or kidney cancer. Each CDR3 is given with its conserved first and last residue. Fields, in order: CDR3 DNA, CDR3 protein, clone size, J gene, V gene, D gene. The D gene is left open where the match is weak. For some rows the clone size is stated as once, few or many, or as a class when expanded; others skip it.

CDR3 DNA: TGTGCCAGCAGCGCCTACCCGGACGGGACATCCTACAATGAGCAGTTCTTC
CDR3 protein: CASSAYPDGTSYNEQFF
clone size: -
J gene: TRBJ2-1
V gene: TRBV9
D gene: -

CDR3 DNA: TGTGCCAGCAGTCCAGCGGGGGGCGCGGACACCATATATTTT
CDR3 protein: CASSPAGGADTIYF
clone size: medium-sized
J gene: TRBJ1-3
V gene: TRBV27
D gene: -

CDR3 DNA: TGCGCCAGCGATCCGGGACAGGGGGTTTCCTACGAGCAGTACTTC
CDR3 protein: CASDPGQGVSYEQYF
clone size: -
J gene: TRBJ2-7
V gene: TRBV23-1
D gene: TRBD1

CDR3 DNA: TGTGCCAGCAGATTTCAGGGTTCCTCCTACGAGCAGTACTTC
CDR3 protein: CASRFQGSSYEQYF
clone size: -
J gene: TRBJ2-7
V gene: TRBV13
D gene: -

CDR3 DNA: TGTGCCAGCAGCACCTCGAGGACCGGGCGTGAAGAAGCTTTCTTT
CDR3 protein: CASSTSRTGREEAFF
clone size: -
J gene: TRBJ1-1
V gene: TRBV7-8
D gene: -

CDR3 DNA: TGTGCCAGCAGCCCCGCCGGCAGGGCTAACACTGAAGCTTTCTTT
CDR3 protein: CASSPAGRANTEAFF
clone size: -
J gene: TRBJ1-1
V gene: TRBV9
D gene: -

CDR3 DNA: TGTGCCAGCAGCTCTCGGGACAGGGAGGGGCCAGACACTGAAGCTTTCTTT
CDR3 protein: CASSSRDREGPDTEAFF
clone size: -
J gene: TRBJ1-1
V gene: TRBV9
D gene: TRBD1

CDR3 DNA: TGTGCCAGTAGCGGGGCCCCTTACGAGCAGTACTTC
CDR3 protein: CASSGAPYEQYF
clone size: -
J gene: TRBJ2-7
V gene: TRBV19
D gene: -

CDR3 DNA: TGTGCCAGCAGCGACCGGATGGTCCTGGAGACCCAGTACTTC
CDR3 protein: CASSDRMVLETQYF
clone size: -
J gene: TRBJ2-5
V gene: TRBV7-8
D gene: -

CDR3 DNA: TGTGCCAGCTCACCGAGGGCCCCGCGGAGCCACTCTGGAAACACCATATATTTT
CDR3 protein: CASSPRAPRSHSGNTIYF
clone size: once
J gene: TRBJ1-3
V gene: TRBV18
D gene: -

CDR3 DNA: TGTGCCAGCGGGGGGCTCCAGAGGGTAGCGCTCAATACGCAGTATTTT
CDR3 protein: CASGGLQRVALNTQYF
clone size: -
J gene: TRBJ2-3
V gene: TRBV11-2
D gene: -

CDR3 DNA: TGTGCCAGCAGTTTAGGGGGGCCCGAGACCCAGTACTTC
CDR3 protein: CASSLGGPETQYF
clone size: once
J gene: TRBJ2-5
V gene: TRBV27
D gene: -

CDR3 DNA: TGTGCCACCAGGATGACAGGGACCGGGGCCAACGTCCTGACTTTC
CDR3 protein: CATRMTGTGANVLTF
clone size: -
J gene: TRBJ2-6
V gene: TRBV15
D gene: TRBD1

CDR3 DNA: TGTGCCAGCAGCGGGACAGCGGTCACTGAAGCTTTCTTT
CDR3 protein: CASSGTAVTEAFF
clone size: -
J gene: TRBJ1-1
V gene: TRBV5-6
D gene: TRBD1

CDR3 DNA: TGTGCCAGCAGTTACTCCGGGACTCGTTACAATGAGCAGTTCTTC
CDR3 protein: CASSYSGTRYNEQFF
clone size: once
J gene: TRBJ2-1
V gene: TRBV6-5
D gene: -

CDR3 DNA: TGTGCCAGCAGCTTACGGGGGGCAGGTGAAAAACTGTTTTTT
CDR3 protein: CASSLRGAGEKLFF
clone size: -
J gene: TRBJ1-4
V gene: TRBV7-6
D gene: -

CDR3 DNA: TGTGCCAGCAGTGAGGGGCAGTACGGCTACACCTTC
CDR3 protein: CASSEGQYGYTF
clone size: -
J gene: TRBJ1-2
V gene: TRBV25-1
D gene: -

CDR3 DNA: TGTGCCAGCAGCTTACCCCAAGGCACCGCTAACTATGGCTACACCTTC
CDR3 protein: CASSLPQGTANYGYTF
clone size: -
J gene: TRBJ1-2
V gene: TRBV7-9
D gene: -

CDR3 DNA: TGTGCCAGTAGGCGACTAGCGGGGGAGGTCGAGACCCAGTACTTC
CDR3 protein: CASRRLAGEVETQYF
clone size: -
J gene: TRBJ2-5
V gene: TRBV19
D gene: TRBD2

CDR3 DNA: TGTGCCAGCAGCGTAGGGACTAGTCCCAACACAGATACGCAGTATTTT
CDR3 protein: CASSVGTSPNTDTQYF
clone size: once
J gene: TRBJ2-3
V gene: TRBV9
D gene: TRBD2

CDR3 DNA: TGTGCCAGCACCGCCGGGGGCATGAACACTGAAGCTTTCTTT
CDR3 protein: CASTAGGMNTEAFF
clone size: -
J gene: TRBJ1-1
V gene: TRBV2
D gene: -

CDR3 DNA: TGTGCCAGCTGTCGACAGCCGAACACTGAAGCTTTCTTT
CDR3 protein: CASCRQPNTEAFF
clone size: once
J gene: TRBJ1-1
V gene: TRBV9
D gene: -

CDR3 DNA: TGTGCCAGCACCGGACAGGGGGCGAGTACCGGGGAGCTGTTTTTT
CDR3 protein: CASTGQGASTGELFF
clone size: -
J gene: TRBJ2-2
V gene: TRBV7-9
D gene: TRBD1

CDR3 DNA: TGTGCCAGGAACAGGGTCTCCTCCTACGAGCAGTACTTC
CDR3 protein: CARNRVSSYEQYF
clone size: once
J gene: TRBJ2-7
V gene: TRBV2
D gene: -

CDR3 DNA: TGTGCCAGCAGCTTAATGGTTAGTGAAGCTTTCTTT
CDR3 protein: CASSLMVSEAFF
clone size: -
J gene: TRBJ1-1
V gene: TRBV5-5
D gene: -

CDR3 DNA: TGCAGCGTTCGTCAGCGGGGGTCCGAGCAGTACTTC
CDR3 protein: CSVRQRGSEQYF
clone size: -
J gene: TRBJ2-7
V gene: TRBV29-1
D gene: TRBD2

CDR3 DNA: TGTGCCAGCAGCTTCGGTGGCAACGAGCAGTACTTC
CDR3 protein: CASSFGGNEQYF
clone size: -
J gene: TRBJ2-7
V gene: TRBV5-6
D gene: -

CDR3 DNA: TGTGCCAGCAGCCATCGGAAGCCTCTGAACACTGAAGCTTTCTTT
CDR3 protein: CASSHRKPLNTEAFF
clone size: -
J gene: TRBJ1-1
V gene: TRBV11-2
D gene: -

CDR3 DNA: TGTGCCAGCAGCGAGGACTCCGGGACAGGGGGCGAGCTCTATGGCTACACCTTC
CDR3 protein: CASSEDSGTGGELYGYTF
clone size: -
J gene: TRBJ1-2
V gene: TRBV9
D gene: TRBD1

CDR3 DNA: TGTGCCAGCACGCCATTTCCCGGGACAGGGGAGGAGACCCAGTACTTC
CDR3 protein: CASTPFPGTGEETQYF
clone size: few
J gene: TRBJ2-5
V gene: TRBV27
D gene: TRBD1

CDR3 DNA: TGTGCCAGCAGTTACTCGACGGGGGAGAGCTCCTACGAGCAGTACTTC
CDR3 protein: CASSYSTGESSYEQYF
clone size: -
J gene: TRBJ2-7
V gene: TRBV6-5
D gene: -

CDR3 DNA: TGTGCCAGCAGTGAACAAGATTCCCCCTCCTACGAGCAGTACTTC
CDR3 protein: CASSEQDSPSYEQYF
clone size: medium-sized
J gene: TRBJ2-7
V gene: TRBV6-1
D gene: -

CDR3 DNA: TGTGCCAGCAGCCAAGCGAGACAGGGGAACACTGAAGCTTTCTTT
CDR3 protein: CASSQARQGNTEAFF
clone size: -
J gene: TRBJ1-1
V gene: TRBV14
D gene: TRBD1

CDR3 DNA: TGTGCCAGTAATCCCAGACAGGGGAGTCGTCAGCCCCAGCATTTT
CDR3 protein: CASNPRQGSRQPQHF
clone size: -
J gene: TRBJ1-5
V gene: TRBV19
D gene: TRBD1

CDR3 DNA: TGTGCCAGCAGCTTGGCCATGGACTACGAGCAGTACTTC
CDR3 protein: CASSLAMDYEQYF
clone size: -
J gene: TRBJ2-7
V gene: TRBV5-6
D gene: -

CDR3 DNA: TGTGCCAGCAGCTTCAGAAAGGGCCGAAATGAAAAACTGTTTTTT
CDR3 protein: CASSFRKGRNEKLFF
clone size: once
J gene: TRBJ1-4
V gene: TRBV12-1
D gene: -

CDR3 DNA: TGTGCCAGCAGGACCGGGAGAGCCTATGGCTACACCTTC
CDR3 protein: CASRTGRAYGYTF
clone size: -
J gene: TRBJ1-2
V gene: TRBV6-6
D gene: -

CDR3 DNA: TGTGCCAGCAGCTCCGGACTAGCGGCGAATGAGCAGTTCTTC
CDR3 protein: CASSSGLAANEQFF
clone size: -
J gene: TRBJ2-1
V gene: TRBV11-2
D gene: TRBD2

CDR3 DNA: TGTGCCAGCAGCTTACAGGGGATTGGTCAGCCCCAGCATTTT
CDR3 protein: CASSLQGIGQPQHF
clone size: few
J gene: TRBJ1-5
V gene: TRBV7-9
D gene: -

CDR3 DNA: TGTGCCAGCAGCGTAGGTGGTAGCGGGGGAGGAAAGGGCGGCGAGCAGTACTTC
CDR3 protein: CASSVGGSGGGKGGEQYF
clone size: -
J gene: TRBJ2-7
V gene: TRBV9
D gene: TRBD2

CDR3 DNA: TGTGCCAGCAGTTACCGGGTCTACAATGAGCAGTTCTTC
CDR3 protein: CASSYRVYNEQFF
clone size: -
J gene: TRBJ2-1
V gene: TRBV6-5
D gene: -

CDR3 DNA: TGTGCCAGCAGCCCTCAAGGGGGAAGAGGGGAGACCCAGTACTTC
CDR3 protein: CASSPQGGRGETQYF
clone size: -
J gene: TRBJ2-5
V gene: TRBV14
D gene: -

CDR3 DNA: TGCGCCAGCAGCCAAGACCTCACAGGGAGGGTTGGCTACACCTTC
CDR3 protein: CASSQDLTGRVGYTF
clone size: -
J gene: TRBJ1-2
V gene: TRBV4-3
D gene: -

CDR3 DNA: TGTGCCAGCAGCCCGGGACCAAACTACGAGCAGTACTTC
CDR3 protein: CASSPGPNYEQYF
clone size: large
J gene: TRBJ2-7
V gene: TRBV7-6
D gene: -

CDR3 DNA: TGTGCCACGTACGACGGGGAGCTGTTTTTT
CDR3 protein: CATYDGELFF
clone size: -
J gene: TRBJ2-2
V gene: TRBV2
D gene: -

CDR3 DNA: TGTGCCAGCAGTGAGTCAACAGGGTACACTGAAGCTTTCTTT
CDR3 protein: CASSESTGYTEAFF
clone size: -
J gene: TRBJ1-1
V gene: TRBV25-1
D gene: -

CDR3 DNA: TGTGCCAGCAGCTTGACAGGGCCCACCGGGGAGCTGTTTTTT
CDR3 protein: CASSLTGPTGELFF
clone size: -
J gene: TRBJ2-2
V gene: TRBV7-2
D gene: TRBD1

CDR3 DNA: TGCGCCAGCAGCCAAGATTCGGGGTACGAGCAGTACTTC
CDR3 protein: CASSQDSGYEQYF
clone size: -
J gene: TRBJ2-7
V gene: TRBV4-3
D gene: -

CDR3 DNA: TGTGCCAGTAGTATTGGACAGAACACCGGGGAGCTGTTTTTT
CDR3 protein: CASSIGQNTGELFF
clone size: -
J gene: TRBJ2-2
V gene: TRBV19
D gene: -